A single sample is the source of the 22 T cell receptor beta chains below, sequenced in a study of prognosis after radiotherapy for stage I lung cancer. TCR beta CDR3 was amplified from genomic DNA by two-round multiplex PCR. Amplification during the initial PCR round employed primers specific to each TRBV and TRBJ gene. TCRdb used MiXCR to reprocess the multiplex PCR reads, holding one entry per CDR3 protein. Among about 22,000 distinct CDR3 sequences listed, roughly 37% were seen once. The starting material was PBMCs, obtained before or after stereotactic body radiation therapy (not recorded which). These receptors originate from a donor aged 50 or older with non-small cell lung cancer.

On this clonotype itself: One end of the junction fails to match germline, which may point to a read error. The gene calls are TRBV12-3 or TRBV12-4 and TRBJ1-5, with 8 bases fitting TRBD1. The CDR3 is made up of 15 amino acids. The CDR3 reads CASSGQGESNKPKHF. For the CDR3, the DNA is TGTGCCAGCAGCGGACAGGGCGAAAGCAATAAGCCCAAGCATTTT.

This clonotype has ten or more counts. The chain joins TRBV19 to TRBJ1-2, with TRBD1 identical over 9 bases. V dropped 7 bases and J dropped 3; count of bases not matched to a gene: 3. The length of the CDR3 is 13 residues. Germline loops: CDR1 LNHDA, CDR2 SQIVND (reference sequence). Written as DNA, the CDR3 is TGTGCCAGTACCCGACAGGGGGACTATGGCTACACCTTC. Residues: CASTRQGDYGYTF.

This CDR3 is CSARAGGSNGYTF. The CDR3 DNA sequence: TGCAGTGCTAGAGCGGGGGGCTCGAATGGCTACACCTTC. This rearrangement joins TRBV20-1 to TRBJ1-2, with D perhaps matching TRBD1 (6 bases). In germline, CDR1 is DFQATT, CDR2 SNEGSKA (reference sequence). The CDR3 is 13 residues long. The V end was cut by 1 base, the J end by 6 bases, with 12 bases between.

This clonotype has at least ten counts. The chain is built from TRBV7-2 and TRBJ2-1, with 7 positions matching TRBD2. The V gene's germline CDR1 is SGHTA and CDR2 FQGNSA. The CDR3 contains 15 residues. J was trimmed by 6 bases and V by 0 bases; bases with no gene match: 5. CDR3 residues: CASSLAGGPINEQFF. Written as DNA, the CDR3 is TGTGCCAGCAGCTTAGCGGGAGGGCCGATCAATGAGCAGTTCTTC.

Note on this clonotype: This is likely an artifact of a read error, given a far larger clone one base away. The rearrangement uses TRBV12-3 or TRBV12-4 and TRBJ2-4; 8 bases fit TRBD2. The CDR3 extends over 15 amino acids. CDR3: CASSLGSGIYNEQSF. The CDR3 bases are TGTGCCAGCAGTTTGGGTAGCGGGATCTACAATGAGCAGTCCTTC.

This clonotype was seen at least ten times. The V call is TRBV15, the J call TRBJ2-5; possible D gene TRBD1, 5 bases. Germline lookup yields CDR1 LNHNV and CDR2 YYDKDF (reference sequence). The V end lost 1 base, the J end lost 4 bases, and 10 bases lay between the germline ends. CDR3 size: 14 residues. The DNA for the CDR3 is TGTGCCACCAGCAGAGGGGGCTACTTAGAGACCCAGTACTTC. The encoded protein is CATSRGGYLETQYF.

About this clonotype itself: A far larger clone lies a single base away; this is likely a read error. V and J are TRBV6-4 and TRBJ2-3, with TRBD1 matching over 9 bases. V lost 5 bases and J lost 4; bases outside the gene matches: 10. The CDR3 has 16 amino acids. CDR1 and CDR2 (germline): MRHNA, SNTAGT. The CDR3 DNA sequence: TGTGCCAGCAGTTACCTCCGGGACAGGGTCGCAGATACGCAGTATTTT. As protein: CASSYLRDRVADTQYF.

This clonotype was counted a few times. This may be a read error: a much more frequent sequence differs by one nucleotide. V is TRBV19 and J is TRBJ1-1; a weak D match, TRBD1 (6 bases). Per the germline V gene, CDR1 is LNHDA and CDR2 is SQIVND (reference sequence). The V and J ends lost 6 bases and 5 bases respectively, with 19 bases between them. The CDR3 totals 15 residues. The CDR3 loop reads CASRVGGIGSTEAFF. CDR3 coding DNA: TGTGCCAGTAGAGTGGGGGGCATAGGTTCAACTGAAGCTTTCTTT.

The table lists this clonotype with many counts. Its ends do not fully match the called genes, so a read error is possible. This sequence joins TRBV7-7 and TRBJ2-7; D gene unclear. The CDR3 covers 13 residues. Germline assignment: CDR1 SSHAT and CDR2 FNYEAQ (reference sequence). The CDR3 spells CASSLGDAYEQYF. The DNA of the CDR3 is TGTGCTAGCAGCTTAGGAGATGCCTACGAGCAGTACTTC. The whole variable domain, remainder taken from reference TRBV7-7 and TRBJ2-7, is GAGVSQSPRYKVTKRGQDVTLRCDPISSHATLYWYQQALGQGPEFLTYFNYEAQPDKSGLPSDRFSAERPEGSISTLTIQRTEQRDSAMYRCASSLGDAYEQYFGPGTRLTVT.

This clonotype came up many times. The gene calls are TRBV5-1 and TRBJ2-1, with 11 nucleotides matching TRBD2. The V gene's germline CDR1 is SGHRS and CDR2 YFSETQ. V was pared by 1 base and J by 7 bases, with 10 bases of the junction left unmatched. This CDR3 is built from 17 residues. CDR3 residues: CASSLPRLAGGQNEQFF. CDR3 sequence (DNA): TGCGCCAGCAGCTTGCCGAGGCTAGCGGGAGGTCAAAATGAGCAGTTCTTC.

This clonotype was seen repeatedly, ten times or more. A read error may explain this, as a much larger clone is one base away. The genes are TRBV12-3 or TRBV12-4 and TRBJ2-7; TRBD2 is a possible D gene (6 bases). The CDR3 runs 15 residues. DNA for the CDR3: TGTGCCAGCGGTCCCCGGCGCGGGATCGGTGGCGAGCAGTACTTT. Its translation is CASGPRRGIGGEQYF.

V gene TRBV18 combines with J gene TRBJ2-3; D ambiguous. The V gene lost 0 bases and the J gene lost 0 bases, with 4 bases spanning the gap. This CDR3 comprises 14 residues. CDR1 is KGHSH, CDR2 LQKENI, per germline. This CDR3 reads CASSPPTSTDTQYF. Here the CDR3 DNA reads TGTGCCAGCTCACCACCGACAAGCACAGATACGCAGTATTTT.

J is TRBJ1-6 and V is TRBV28, with unresolved D. The CDR3 totals 14 residues. Trimming stripped 5 bases from V and 14 bases from J, with 19 bases between. CDR1 and CDR2 from the germline V gene are MDHEN and SYDVKM. Here the CDR3 reads CASSVGACLEALHF. The CDR3 DNA sequence: TGTGCCAGCAGTGTTGGAGCGTGCCTTGAGGCCCTCCACTTT.

With respect to this clonotype: With a much larger clone just one base away, this may be a read error. The gene calls are TRBV20-1 and TRBJ2-7; tentative D call: TRBD2 (6 bases). V lost 0 bases and J 2 bases, leaving 11 bases between the germline ends. There are 14 residues in the CDR3. Germline V gene lookup returns CDR1 DFQATT and CDR2 SNEGSKA (reference sequence). The CDR3 DNA follows: TGCAGTGCTAGAGAGCGGGGTCTACCCTACGAGCAGTACTTC. The encoded protein is CSARERGLPYEQYF.

Notes on this clonotype: A far larger clone is one nucleotide away, so this likely arose from a read error. The V gene is TRBV6-4, the J gene TRBJ2-3; 7 nucleotides align to TRBD1. This CDR3 spans 16 amino acids. The germline CDR1 and CDR2 sequences are MRHNA and SNTAGT. Here the CDR3 DNA reads TGTGCCAGCAGTTACTCCGGGACAGACCTCATAGATACGCAGTATTTT. Residues: CASSYSGTDLIDTQYF.

The rearrangement links TRBV20-1 to TRBJ2-1; 9 nucleotides match TRBD2. Near its end, the DNA agrees better with TRBJ2-5, so the J call may be wrong. The CDR3 has 17 residues. CDR1 is DFQATT and CDR2 is SNEGSKA in the germline V gene (reference sequence). In DNA form, the CDR3 reads TGCAGTGCTAGCGTTGGTAGCGGGAGACTCGTGGGGGATACCCAGTACTTC. Residues: CSASVGSGRLVGDTQYF.

As for this clonotype: With a far larger clone one base away, a read error is the likely cause. V and J are TRBV9 and TRBJ2-7; D may be TRBD1 or TRBD2 (5 bases each). Germline V gene sequence: CDR1 SGDLS, CDR2 YYNGEE. This CDR3 has 14 residues. The DNA for the CDR3 is TGTGCCAGCAGGGTGGGGACCGATGCCTACGATCAGTACTTC. Its translation: CASRVGTDAYDQYF.

This clonotype has at least ten counts. The chain carries TRBV19 and TRBJ1-1; tentative D call: TRBD1 (5 bases). There are 13 residues in the CDR3. V was shortened by 8 bases and J by 0 bases, with 10 bases between the two germline ends. Germline V CDR1 and CDR2: LNHDA, SQIVND (reference sequence). CDR3 region: CASGDSLNTEAFF. In DNA form, the CDR3 reads TGTGCCAGTGGTGACAGCCTGAACACTGAAGCTTTCTTT. Supplemented by reference TRBV19 and TRBJ1-1, the full variable domain reads DGGITQSPKYLFRKEGQNVTLSCEQNLNHDAMYWYRQDPGQGLRLIYYSQIVNDFQKGDIAEGYSVSREKKESFPLTVTSAQKNPTAFYLCASGDSLNTEAFFGQGTRLTVV.

This chain joins TRBV6-6 and TRBJ2-1; tentatively, D is TRBD2 (5 bases). The CDR3 length is 12 residues. CDR1 and CDR2 (germline): MNHNY, SVGAGI (reference sequence). V gave up 0 bases and J gave up 8 bases, with 5 bases separating them. The CDR3 coding sequence is TGTGCCAGCAGTTACTCGAGGGATGAGCAGTTCTTC. Translated, it gives CASSYSRDEQFF.

In the case of this clonotype: The junction departs from the called germline gene at one end, perhaps through a read error. The chain uses TRBV12-3 or TRBV12-4 and TRBJ2-7; D possibly corresponds to TRBD2 (6 bases). This CDR3 has 15 residues. For the CDR3, the DNA is TGTTCCAGCAGTTTCGGCGCGGGACCCTCCTACGAGCAGTACTTC. This codes for CSSSFGAGPSYEQYF.

To note about this clonotype: Sequence at one end of the junction differs from germline and may be a read error. The J gene is TRBJ2-2, the V gene TRBV24-1; D unresolved. The CDR3 consists of 16 residues. The germline gives CDR1 KGHDR, CDR2 SFDVKD. CDR3 residues: CATSRFAEVGTVELFF. In nucleotides, the CDR3 is TGTGCCACCAGCCGATTTGCTGAGGTCGGCACCGTGGAGCTGTTTTTT.

This clonotype was counted ten times or more. The gene calls are TRBV15 and TRBJ2-5; TRBD1 matches at 7 bases. CDR1 is LNHNV, CDR2 YYDKDF, per germline (reference sequence). Trimming removed 3 bases from V and 7 bases from J; junction bases left unmatched: 11. The CDR3 totals 15 residues. CDR3 sequence (DNA): TGTGCCACCAGCAGTGGTACAGGGGCCCTGGGGACCCAGTACTTC. It encodes CATSSGTGALGTQYF.